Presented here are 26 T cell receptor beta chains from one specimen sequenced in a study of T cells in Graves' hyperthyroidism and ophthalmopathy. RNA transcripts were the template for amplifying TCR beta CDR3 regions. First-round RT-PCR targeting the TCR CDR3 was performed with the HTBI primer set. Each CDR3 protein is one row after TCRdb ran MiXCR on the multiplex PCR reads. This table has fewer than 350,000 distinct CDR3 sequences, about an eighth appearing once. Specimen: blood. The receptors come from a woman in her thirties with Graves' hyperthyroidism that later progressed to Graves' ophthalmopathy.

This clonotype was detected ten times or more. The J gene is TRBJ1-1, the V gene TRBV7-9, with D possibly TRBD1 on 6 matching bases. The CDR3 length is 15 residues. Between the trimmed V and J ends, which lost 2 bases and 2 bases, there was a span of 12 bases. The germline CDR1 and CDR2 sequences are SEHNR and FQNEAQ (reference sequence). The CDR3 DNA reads TGTGCCAGCAGCTTATTGGGGGCTCTAAACACTGAAGCTTTCTTT. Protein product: CASSLLGALNTEAFF.

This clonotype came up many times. The CDR3 region has the DNA TGTGCCAGCAGTTACGATCAGGGGCTGATGGCGCAGTATTTT. This translates into CASSYDQGLMAQYF. The chain couples TRBV6-5 to TRBJ2-3; D may be TRBD1 (6 bases). This CDR3 is 14 amino acids long. Trimming pared 2 bases from V and 10 bases from J, leaving 16 bases between. In germline, CDR1 is MNHEY, CDR2 SVGAGI.

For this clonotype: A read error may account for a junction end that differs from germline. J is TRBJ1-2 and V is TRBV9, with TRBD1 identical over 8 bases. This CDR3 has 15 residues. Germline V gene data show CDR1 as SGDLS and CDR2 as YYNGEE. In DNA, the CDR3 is TGTACCAGCAGCGTGAGGGTGGACAGGGATGATGGCTACACCTTC. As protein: CTSSVRVDRDDGYTF.

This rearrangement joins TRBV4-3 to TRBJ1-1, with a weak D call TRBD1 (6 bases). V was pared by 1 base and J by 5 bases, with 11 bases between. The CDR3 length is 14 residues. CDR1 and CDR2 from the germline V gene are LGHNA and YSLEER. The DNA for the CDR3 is TGCGCCAGCAGCCAAGGAGGGGGTGAGACTGAAGCTTTCTTT. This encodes CASSQGGGETEAFF.

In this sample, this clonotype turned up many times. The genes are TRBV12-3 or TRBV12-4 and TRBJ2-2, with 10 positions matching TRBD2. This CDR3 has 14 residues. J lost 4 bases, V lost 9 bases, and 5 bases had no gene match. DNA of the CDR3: TGTGCCAGTAAACTAGCGGGACTCACCGGGGAGCTGTTTTTT. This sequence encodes CASKLAGLTGELFF.

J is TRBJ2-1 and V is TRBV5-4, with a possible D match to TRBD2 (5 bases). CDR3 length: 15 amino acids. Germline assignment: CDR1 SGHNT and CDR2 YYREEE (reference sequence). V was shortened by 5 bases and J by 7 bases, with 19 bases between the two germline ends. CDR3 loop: CASSVDYDLGNEQFF. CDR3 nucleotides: TGTGCCAGCAGTGTTGACTACGACCTCGGGAATGAGCAGTTCTTC.

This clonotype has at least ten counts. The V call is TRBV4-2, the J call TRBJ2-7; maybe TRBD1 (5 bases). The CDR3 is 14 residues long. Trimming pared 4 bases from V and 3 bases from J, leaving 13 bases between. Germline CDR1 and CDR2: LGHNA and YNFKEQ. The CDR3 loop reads CASSPRGHLYEQYF. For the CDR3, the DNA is TGTGCCAGCAGCCCCCGAGGACACCTCTACGAGCAGTACTTC.

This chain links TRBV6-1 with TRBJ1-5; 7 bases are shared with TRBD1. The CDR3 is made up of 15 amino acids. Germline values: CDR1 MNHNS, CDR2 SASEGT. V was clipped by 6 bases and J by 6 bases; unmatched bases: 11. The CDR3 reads CASRRGRGESQPQHF. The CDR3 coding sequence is TGTGCCAGCAGAAGGGGCAGGGGGGAATCTCAGCCCCAGCATTTT.

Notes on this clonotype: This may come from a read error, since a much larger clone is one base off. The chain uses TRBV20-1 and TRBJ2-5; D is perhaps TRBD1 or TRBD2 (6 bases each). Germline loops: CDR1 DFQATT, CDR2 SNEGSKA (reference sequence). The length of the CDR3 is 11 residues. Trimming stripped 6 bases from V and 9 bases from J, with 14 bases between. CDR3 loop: CSAGRGPPQYF. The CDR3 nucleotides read TGCAGTGCCGGACGGGGGCCGCCCCAGTACTTC.

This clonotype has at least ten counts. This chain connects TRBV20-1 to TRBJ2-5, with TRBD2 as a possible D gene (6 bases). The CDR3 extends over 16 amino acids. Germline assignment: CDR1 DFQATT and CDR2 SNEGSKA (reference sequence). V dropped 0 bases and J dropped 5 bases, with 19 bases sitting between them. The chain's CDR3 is CSARDPSGQEGETQYF. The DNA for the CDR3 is TGCAGTGCTAGAGATCCGTCGGGGCAGGAGGGCGAGACCCAGTACTTC.

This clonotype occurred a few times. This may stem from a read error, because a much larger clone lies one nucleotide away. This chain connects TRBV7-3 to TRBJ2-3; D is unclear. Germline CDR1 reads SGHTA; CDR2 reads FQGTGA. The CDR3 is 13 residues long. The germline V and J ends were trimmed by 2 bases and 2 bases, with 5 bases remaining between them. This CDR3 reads CASSLQSTDTQYF. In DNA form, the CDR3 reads TGTGCCAGCAGCTTACAGTCCACAGATACGCAGTATTTT.

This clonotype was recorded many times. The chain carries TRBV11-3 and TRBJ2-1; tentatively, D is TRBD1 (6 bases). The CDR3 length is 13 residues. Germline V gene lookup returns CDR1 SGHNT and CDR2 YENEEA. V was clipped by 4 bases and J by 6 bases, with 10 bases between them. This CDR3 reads CASSSPQGNEQFF. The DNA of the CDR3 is TGTGCCAGCAGCTCGCCACAGGGCAATGAGCAGTTCTTC.

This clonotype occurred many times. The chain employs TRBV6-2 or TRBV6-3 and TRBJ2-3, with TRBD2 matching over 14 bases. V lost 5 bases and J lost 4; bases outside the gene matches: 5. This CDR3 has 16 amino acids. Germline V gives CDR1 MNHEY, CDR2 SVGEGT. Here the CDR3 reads CASSSGLAGGPDTQYF. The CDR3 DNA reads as TGTGCCAGCAGTAGCGGACTAGCGGGAGGTCCAGATACGCAGTATTTT.

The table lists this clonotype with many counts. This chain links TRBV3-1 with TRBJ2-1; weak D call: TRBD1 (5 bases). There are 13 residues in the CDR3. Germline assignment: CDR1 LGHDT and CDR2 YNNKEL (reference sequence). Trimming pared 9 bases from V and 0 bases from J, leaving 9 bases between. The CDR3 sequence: CASRTNSYNEQFF. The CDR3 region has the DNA TGTGCCAGTAGGACAAACTCCTACAATGAGCAGTTCTTC.

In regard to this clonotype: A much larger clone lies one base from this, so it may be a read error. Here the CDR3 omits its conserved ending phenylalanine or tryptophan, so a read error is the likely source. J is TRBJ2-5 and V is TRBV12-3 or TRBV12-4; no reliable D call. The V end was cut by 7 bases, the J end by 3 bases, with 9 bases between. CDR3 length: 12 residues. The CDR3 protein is CASTPGEETQYL. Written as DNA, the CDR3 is TGTGCCAGCACCCCGGGTGAAGAGACCCAGTACCTC.

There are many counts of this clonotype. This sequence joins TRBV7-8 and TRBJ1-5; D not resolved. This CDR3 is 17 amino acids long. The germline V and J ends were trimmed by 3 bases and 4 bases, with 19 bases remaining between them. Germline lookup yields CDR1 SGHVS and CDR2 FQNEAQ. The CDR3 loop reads CASSLRPKATLNQPQHF. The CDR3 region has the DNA TGTGCCAGCAGCTTGAGACCCAAAGCGACTCTTAATCAGCCCCAGCATTTT.

The CDR3 is CASSGGGGPGGNTIYF. CDR3 nucleotide sequence: TGTGCCAGCAGTGGGGGGGGGGGGCCAGGTGGAAACACCATATATTTT. The V gene is TRBV2, the J gene TRBJ1-3, with TRBD1 as a possible D gene (6 bases). CDR3 size: 16 residues. CDR1 and CDR2 (germline): SNHLY, FYNNEI. V gave up 4 bases and J gave up 3 bases, with 16 bases separating them. Variable domain in full (rest from reference TRBV2 and TRBJ1-3): EPEVTQTPSHQVTQMGQEVILRCVPISNHLYFYWYRQILGQKVEFLVSFYNNEISEKSEIFDDQFSVERPDGSNFTLKIRSTKLEDSAMYFCASSGGGGPGGNTIYFGEGSWLTVV.

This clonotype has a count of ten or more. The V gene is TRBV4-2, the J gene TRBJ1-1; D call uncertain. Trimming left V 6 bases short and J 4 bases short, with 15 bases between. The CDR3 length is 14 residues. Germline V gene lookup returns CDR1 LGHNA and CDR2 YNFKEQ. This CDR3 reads CASRSGVGVTEAFF. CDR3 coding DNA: TGTGCCAGCAGAAGCGGGGTCGGGGTCACTGAAGCTTTCTTT.

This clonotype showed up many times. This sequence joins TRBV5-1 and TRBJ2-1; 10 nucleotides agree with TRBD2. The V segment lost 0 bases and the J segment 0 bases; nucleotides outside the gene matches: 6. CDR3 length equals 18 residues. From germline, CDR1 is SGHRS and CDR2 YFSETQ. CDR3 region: CASSLVLAGAGSYNEQFF. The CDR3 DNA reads TGCGCCAGCAGCTTGGTGCTAGCGGGAGCGGGCTCCTACAATGAGCAGTTCTTC. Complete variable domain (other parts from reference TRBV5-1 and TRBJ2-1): KAGVTQTPRYLIKTRGQQVTLSCSPISGHRSVSWYQQTPGQGLQFLFEYFSETQRNKGNFPGRFSGRQFSNSRSEMNVSTLELGDSALYLCASSLVLAGAGSYNEQFFGPGTRLTVL.

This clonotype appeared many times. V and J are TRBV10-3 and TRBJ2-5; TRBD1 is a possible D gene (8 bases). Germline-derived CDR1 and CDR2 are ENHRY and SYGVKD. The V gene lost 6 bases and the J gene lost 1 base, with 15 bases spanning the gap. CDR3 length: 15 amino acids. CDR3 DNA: TGTGCCATCAGGGGAGGGACAGGCGTCCAAGAGACCCAGTACTTC. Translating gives CAIRGGTGVQETQYF.

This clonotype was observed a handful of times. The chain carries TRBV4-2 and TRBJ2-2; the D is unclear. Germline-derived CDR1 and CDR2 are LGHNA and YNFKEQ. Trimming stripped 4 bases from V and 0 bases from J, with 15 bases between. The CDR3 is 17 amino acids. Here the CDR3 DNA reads TGTGCCAGCAGCCGAGCTCCGGCGGCCTCGAACACCGGGGAGCTGTTTTTT. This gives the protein CASSRAPAASNTGELFF.

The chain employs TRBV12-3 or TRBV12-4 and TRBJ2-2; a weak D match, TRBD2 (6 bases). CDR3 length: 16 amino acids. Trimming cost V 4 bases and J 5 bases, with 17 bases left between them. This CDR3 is CASSSGASGGTGELFF. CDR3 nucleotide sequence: TGTGCCAGCAGTTCCGGGGCCTCTGGGGGGACCGGGGAGCTGTTTTTT.

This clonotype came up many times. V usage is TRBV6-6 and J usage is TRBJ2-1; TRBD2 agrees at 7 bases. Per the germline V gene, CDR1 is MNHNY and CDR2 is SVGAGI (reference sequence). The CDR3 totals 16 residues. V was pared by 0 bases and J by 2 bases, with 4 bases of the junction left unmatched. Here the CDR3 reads CASSYSGGGTYNEQFF. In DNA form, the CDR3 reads TGTGCCAGCAGTTACTCGGGGGGAGGGACCTACAATGAGCAGTTCTTC.

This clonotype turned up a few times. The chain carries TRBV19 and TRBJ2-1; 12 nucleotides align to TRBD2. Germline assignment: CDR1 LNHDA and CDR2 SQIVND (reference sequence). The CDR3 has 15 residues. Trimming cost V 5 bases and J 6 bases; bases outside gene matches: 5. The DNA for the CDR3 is TGTGCCAGTAGTCAACAGGGACTAGCGGGCAATGAGCAGTTCTTC. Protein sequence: CASSQQGLAGNEQFF. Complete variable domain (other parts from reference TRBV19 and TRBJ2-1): DGGITQSPKYLFRKEGQNVTLSCEQNLNHDAMYWYRQDPGQGLRLIYYSQIVNDFQKGDIAEGYSVSREKKESFPLTVTSAQKNPTAFYLCASSQQGLAGNEQFFGPGTRLTVL.

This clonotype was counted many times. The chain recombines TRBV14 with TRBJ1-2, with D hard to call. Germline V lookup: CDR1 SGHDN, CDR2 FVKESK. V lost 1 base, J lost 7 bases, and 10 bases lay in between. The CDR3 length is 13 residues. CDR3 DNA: TGTGCCAGCAGCCAAGCAGGTTTCGGTGGCTACACCTTC. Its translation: CASSQAGFGGYTF.

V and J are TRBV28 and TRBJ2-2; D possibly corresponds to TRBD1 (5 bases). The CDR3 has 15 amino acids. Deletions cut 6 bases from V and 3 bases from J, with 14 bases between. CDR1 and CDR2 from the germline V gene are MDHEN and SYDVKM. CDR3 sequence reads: CASSPLTAYTGELFF. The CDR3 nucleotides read TGTGCCAGCAGCCCCTTGACAGCCTACACCGGGGAGCTGTTTTTT. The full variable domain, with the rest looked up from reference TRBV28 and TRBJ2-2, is DVKVTQSSRYLVKRTGEKVFLECVQDMDHENMFWYRQDPGLGLRLIYFSYDVKMKEKGDIPEGYSVSREKKERFSLILESASTNQTSMYLCASSPLTAYTGELFFGEGSRLTVL.